The source of this TCR beta chain is a study of T cell clones after liver transplantation. Study information: Liver transplant recipients had immunosuppression withdrawal attempted within 2 years. Broader study findings: Donor-reactive sequences fell more than third party-reactive ones, suggesting partial deletion.

J was trimmed by 3 bases and V by 0 bases; bases with no gene match: 1. This CDR3 is built from 14 residues. Germline lookup yields CDR1 SGHRS and CDR2 YFSETQ. Repertoires were generated with immunoSEQ multiplex PCR, while TCRdb's copy carries only in-frame clones and drops some. The sample consists of more than 95,000 clones, roughly four fifths of them appearing once. With respect to this clone: What it recognizes is unknown.

Sequenced here: CD4+ T cells from blood, sampled around 4 years after liver transplant. This chain connects TRBV5-1 to TRBJ1-1; 8 bases fit TRBD1. This receptor was obtained from a human patient who received a liver transplant. Some T cells may be transferred from the graft donor. This chain's CDR3 is CASSLDRGDTEAFF. The CDR3, as DNA: TGCGCCAGCAGCTTGGACAGGGGGGACACTGAAGCTTTCTTT.